The 21 T cell receptor beta chains below were found in one sample sequenced in a study of identical twins (dated by TCRdb to about 2016). To prepare the library, 5' RACE was applied. This sample was sequenced with an Illumina HiSeq 2000. The public reads were reanalyzed by TCRdb: fastp trimming at Q25, MiXCR alignment, in-frame beta chains only. Under each unique CDR3 protein, matching rows form one entry showing the most common genes and DNA. The sample profile shows hundreds of thousands of distinct CDR3 sequences; around 7.5% of them were found once. The ten largest make up 1.5% to 2% of the sample. Separately, the same data were catalogued under a study of yellow fever vaccine responses in identical twins.

The sample taken for sequencing was PBMCs. Source of these receptors: a woman between 18 and 29 years old in good health.

This clonotype has only a few counts. This chain joins TRBV28 and TRBJ1-3; D ambiguous. Trimming shortened V by 7 bases and J by 1 base, and 11 bases separated the two germline ends. The CDR3 totals 14 residues. From germline, CDR1 is MDHEN and CDR2 SYDVKM. The CDR3, as DNA: TGTGCCAGCACCCCCTGGGGTTCTGGAAACACCATATATTTT. This codes for CASTPWGSGNTIYF. Drawing the rest from reference TRBV28 and TRBJ1-3, the complete variable domain is DVKVTQSSRYLVKRTGEKVFLECVQDMDHENMFWYRQDPGLGLRLIYFSYDVKMKEKGDIPEGYSVSREKKERFSLILESASTNQTSMYLCASTPWGSGNTIYFGEGSWLTVV.

This clonotype came up many times. This chain uses TRBV12-3 or TRBV12-4 with TRBJ2-7; 8 nucleotides match TRBD1. The J segment lost 4 bases and the V segment lost 6 bases, leaving 20 bases of the junction unmatched. The CDR3 spans 18 residues. CDR3 DNA sequence: TGTGCCAGCAGCAGTACTTGGGAGACCGGGACAGGCCGTTACGAGCAGTACTTC. Translating gives CASSSTWETGTGRYEQYF.

The sample holds many counts of this clonotype. This chain connects TRBV10-3 to TRBJ2-5, with D possibly TRBD2 on 7 matching bases. Germline assignment: CDR1 ENHRY and CDR2 SYGVKD. The ends were cut back, 2 bases at V and 4 bases at J, with 17 bases in the middle. The length of the CDR3 is 16 residues. In DNA form, the CDR3 reads TGTGCCATCAGTGAGATGGGGGGGGCAGGTAGAGAGACCCAGTACTTC. Its translation: CAISEMGGAGRETQYF.

This clonotype was observed a handful of times. The V call is TRBV4-2, the J call TRBJ2-1; 11 bases align to TRBD1. The CDR3 loop spans 15 amino acids. Germline V lookup: CDR1 LGHNA, CDR2 YNFKEQ. The ends lost 3 bases at V and 7 bases at J; junction bases unmatched: 5. The CDR3 sequence: CASSQNGQGANEQFF. In DNA form, the CDR3 reads TGTGCCAGCAGCCAGAACGGACAGGGGGCGAATGAGCAGTTCTTC.

Concerning this clonotype itself: An end of the junction differs from the germline gene, which may be a read error. This rearrangement joins TRBV11-2 to TRBJ2-1; D gene unclear. The CDR3 loop spans 13 amino acids. The germline CDR1 and CDR2 sequences are SGHAT and FQNNGV. The CDR3 loop is CASRGPSDNEQFF. The CDR3 DNA is TGTGCCAGCAGAGGTCCCTCCGACAATGAGCAGTTCTTC.

This clonotype was recorded at least ten times. The chain employs TRBV20-1 and TRBJ2-5; TRBD2 might be the D (5 bases). CDR1 is DFQATT and CDR2 is SNEGSKA in the germline V gene (reference sequence). This CDR3 region has 11 residues. Trimming stripped 7 bases from V and 4 bases from J, with 10 bases between. The CDR3 DNA reads TGCAGTGGAGGGAGAACAGAGACCCAGTACTTC. Its protein is CSGGRTETQYF.

The table lists this clonotype with a few counts. V gene TRBV28 combines with J gene TRBJ1-3, with a tentative D call TRBD1 (6 bases). CDR1 is MDHEN and CDR2 is SYDVKM in the germline V gene. This CDR3 contains 16 residues. V was clipped by 4 bases and J by 3 bases, with 16 bases between them. CDR3: CASSSRQVLRGNTIYF. The DNA for the CDR3 is TGTGCCAGCAGTTCCCGACAGGTTTTACGTGGAAACACCATATATTTT.

V usage is TRBV7-8 and J usage is TRBJ2-5, with a tentative D call TRBD2 (6 bases). Per the germline V gene, CDR1 is SGHVS and CDR2 is FQNEAQ. With 2 bases removed from V and 4 bases from J, the gap between germline ends came to 14 bases. This CDR3 is built from 15 residues. This chain's CDR3 is CASSLPRDWGETQYF. Written as DNA, the CDR3 is TGTGCCAGCAGCTTACCCCGGGACTGGGGAGAGACCCAGTACTTC.

The chain employs TRBV12-3 or TRBV12-4 and TRBJ1-1; D call uncertain. The CDR3 length is 14 residues. The V gene lost 7 bases and the J gene lost 5 bases, with 17 bases spanning the gap. This CDR3 reads CASILSVLGTEAFF. CDR3 in DNA: TGTGCCAGCATCCTTAGTGTGTTGGGGACTGAAGCTTTCTTT.

The chain couples TRBV5-1 to TRBJ2-1; 10 positions agree with TRBD2. This CDR3 is 15 amino acids long. The germline V gene has CDR1 SGHRS and CDR2 YFSETQ. The V gene end was trimmed by 0 bases and the J gene end by 9 bases; junction bases not matched to a gene: 6. This CDR3 reads CASSLAASGSGEQFF. The CDR3 DNA reads TGCGCCAGCAGCTTGGCGGCTAGCGGGAGTGGTGAGCAGTTCTTC.

The chain combines TRBV9 with TRBJ1-5; D gene unclear. Trimming took 0 bases from V and 5 from J, leaving 12 bases between them. The CDR3 runs to 15 residues. Looked up from germline, CDR1 is SGDLS and CDR2 is YYNGEE. The CDR3 bases are TGTGCCAGCAGCGTAGGTGGCAGGTCTGATCAGCCCCAGCATTTT. Translation gives CASSVGGRSDQPQHF.

This chain uses TRBV5-5 with TRBJ2-7; D tentatively fits TRBD1 or TRBD2 (5 bases each). Germline assignment: CDR1 SGHKS and CDR2 YYEKEE (reference sequence). This CDR3 has 16 amino acids. V lost 4 bases and J lost 2, with 19 bases in between. The CDR3 here is CASSRRDGWGTYEQYV. As DNA, the CDR3 is TGTGCCAGCAGCCGCCGGGACGGTTGGGGAACCTACGAGCAGTACGTC.

This clonotype was found many times. The V and J genes are TRBV29-1 and TRBJ2-2; 7 positions match TRBD2. CDR1 and CDR2 (germline): SQVTM, ANQGSEA. J was trimmed by 1 base and V by 6 bases; bases with no gene match: 8. The CDR3 sequence is 15 residues long. The CDR3 coding sequence is TGCAGCGTCCCCCGGGCTAGCGGGAACACCGGGGAGCTGTTTTTT. Translation: CSVPRASGNTGELFF.

This clonotype was picked up many times. The chain combines TRBV7-2 with TRBJ2-7; 10 nucleotides line up with TRBD1. Looked up from germline, CDR1 is SGHTA and CDR2 is FQGNSA. V lost 5 bases and J lost 7; bases outside the gene matches: 11. There are 15 residues in the CDR3. The DNA of the CDR3 is TGTGCCAGCAGCCCGCATGGTGGGACAGGGGTTGAGCAGTACTTC. It encodes CASSPHGGTGVEQYF.

The CDR3: CASSHPTGISEKLFF. Here the CDR3 DNA reads TGCGCCAGCAGCCATCCGACGGGTATAAGTGAAAAACTGTTTTTT. The rearrangement links TRBV4-1 to TRBJ1-4; unclear D gene. CDR1 MGHRA and CDR2 YSYEKL come from the germline V gene. V shed 3 bases and J shed 7 bases, with 15 bases lying between them. This CDR3 is built from 15 residues.

At least ten counts were recorded for this clonotype. The chain links TRBV3-1 to TRBJ2-1; TRBD2 aligns across 11 bases. The CDR3 is 15 amino acids. CDR1 is LGHDT and CDR2 is YNNKEL in the germline V gene (reference sequence). V dropped 7 bases and J dropped 9; count of bases not matched to a gene: 11. This CDR3 is CASTLRTSGFVEQFF. The CDR3, as DNA: TGTGCCAGCACCCTCCGGACTAGCGGGTTCGTTGAGCAGTTCTTC.

The rearrangement uses TRBV14 and TRBJ2-7; 9 bases match TRBD2. There are 15 residues in the CDR3. V lost 4 bases to trimming and J lost 5 bases; unmatched junction nucleotides: 9. Looked up from germline, CDR1 is SGHDN and CDR2 is FVKESK. CDR3 coding DNA: TGTGCCAGCAGCCCCAGAGTGGTAGCGGGAGACGAGCAGTACTTC. Its protein product is CASSPRVVAGDEQYF.

The genes are TRBV7-9 and TRBJ1-1, with 7 bases lining up with TRBD1. Unmatched junction bases numbered 9, after V lost 5 bases and J lost 3 bases. Germline V gene data show CDR1 as SEHNR and CDR2 as FQNEAQ (reference sequence). CDR3 length: 15 residues. The CDR3 DNA reads TGTGCCAGCAGCAATACAGGGGCGCGAGACACTGAAGCTTTCTTT. Translated, it gives CASSNTGARDTEAFF.

As for this clonotype: A single base separates this from a much larger clone, so it may be a read error. The rearrangement links TRBV20-1 to TRBJ2-5, with D possibly TRBD2 on 5 matching bases. CDR1 is DFQATT, CDR2 SNEGSKA, per germline (reference sequence). Trimming took 4 bases from V and 1 from J, leaving 13 bases between them. This CDR3 is 14 amino acids long. The CDR3 sequence is CSAKLAGSQETQYF. The CDR3 bases are TGCAGTGCTAAGCTAGCCGGGTCCCAAGAGACCCAGTACTTC.

Only a few counts were recorded for this clonotype. V is TRBV29-1 and J is TRBJ2-2; D is undetermined. This CDR3 spans 13 amino acids. CDR1 SQVTM and CDR2 ANQGSEA come from the germline V gene. Trimming cost V 7 bases and J 0 bases, with 9 bases left between them. The CDR3 spells CSAEDSNTGELFF. The DNA of the CDR3 is TGCAGCGCCGAGGATTCGAACACCGGGGAGCTGTTTTTT.

The sample holds a few counts of this clonotype. This sequence joins TRBV7-6 and TRBJ2-7; the D is unclear. The germline CDR1 and CDR2 sequences are SGHVS and FNYEAQ. Trimming shortened V by 1 base and J by 4 bases, and 14 bases separated the two germline ends. The CDR3 runs to 15 residues. CDR3 sequence (DNA): TGTGCCAGCAGCTTAGGGGCCGGGTACAGTTACGAGCAGTACTTC. Residues: CASSLGAGYSYEQYF.